The clone carrying this T cell receptor beta chain was recorded many times. Its target is unknown. The data were taken from a study of glioma-infiltrating T cells. Using RNA template, CDR3s of TCR alpha and beta were amplified with iRepertoire arm-PCR. Tissue mRNA or PBMC total RNA, roughly 100-400 ng, went into one-step reverse transcription and amplification. TCRdb processed the multiplex PCR reads anew with MiXCR; each CDR3 protein has one entry. Found here are around 99,000 distinct CDR3 sequences, 20% to 30% of them singletons; the top ten hold under 45%. The CDR3 contains 12 residues. Germline CDR1 and CDR2: MNHEY and SVGEGT. V was cut by 6 bases and J by 8 bases, with 13 bases left in between. General study points: CDR3 overlap between tissue and blood was very small. Tissue-blood divergence was below expectation in non-neoplastic patients, above in gliomas.

The TCR originated in a human donor with low-grade glioma or glioblastoma, undergoing nonglioma brain surgery, or in good health (not recorded which). The sequenced sample was glioma tissue, nonneoplastic brain tissue, or PBMCs (not recorded which). The rearrangement joins TRBV6-2 or TRBV6-3 to TRBJ1-2; maybe TRBD1 (6 bases). The chain's CDR3 is CASSVGGGGYTF. CDR3 DNA sequence: TGTGCCAGCAGCGTCGGGGGCGGCGGCTACACCTTC.